The 28 T cell receptor beta chains given below trace back to one sample, sequenced in a study of blood T cell repertoires in COVID-19. The table came from immunoSEQ multiplex PCR; TCRdb's copy has only in-frame clones and leaves some out. This sample has 490,000 or so clones, with around nine tenths found just once. The sample taken for sequencing was PBMCs or T cells enriched from blood (not recorded which). The source is a woman between 35 and 50 years old who had recovered from COVID-19.

This chain uses TRBV11-3 with TRBJ2-1; 8 positions match TRBD2. Germline lookup yields CDR1 SGHNT and CDR2 YENEEA. There are 15 residues in the CDR3. The V and J ends lost 5 bases and 3 bases, in that order; junction bases with no gene match: 6. The CDR3: CASSQTSEFYNEQFF. The CDR3 nucleotides are TGTGCCAGCAGCCAGACTAGCGAGTTCTACAATGAGCAGTTCTTC.

The chain carries TRBV19 and TRBJ1-3, with D perhaps TRBD1 (5 bases). V lost 6 bases, J lost 9 bases, and 9 bases lay in between. In germline, CDR1 is LNHDA, CDR2 SQIVND (reference sequence). The length of the CDR3 is 11 residues. The CDR3: CASRRGVTIYF. In nucleotides, the CDR3 is TGTGCCAGTAGGCGGGGCGTCACCATATATTTT.

This clone was observed a handful of times. The chain links TRBV6-2 or TRBV6-3 to TRBJ1-2; D is possibly TRBD1 (6 bases). Germline V gives CDR1 MNHEY, CDR2 SVGEGT. V lost 2 bases, J lost 2 bases, and 12 bases lay in between. This CDR3 spans 15 amino acids. CDR3: CASSYRGQANYGYTF. The CDR3 DNA reads TGTGCCAGCAGTTACCGGGGACAAGCAAACTATGGCTACACCTTC.

This clone was observed a single time. This chain connects TRBV6-2 or TRBV6-3 to TRBJ1-4, with a possible D match to TRBD1 (6 bases). This CDR3 has 18 amino acids. Germline assignment: CDR1 MNHEY and CDR2 SVGEGT. The V and J ends lost 2 bases and 6 bases respectively, with 22 bases between them. CDR3 region: CASSYRQAGTGRHEKLFF. DNA of the CDR3: TGTGCCAGCAGTTACCGCCAAGCTGGAACAGGGCGACATGAAAAACTGTTTTTT.

The chain couples TRBV5-8 to TRBJ1-1, with unresolved D. Germline loops: CDR1 SGHTS, CDR2 YDEGEE. The CDR3 has 13 residues. The germline V and J ends were trimmed by 7 bases and 1 base, with 11 bases remaining between them. CDR3 amino acids: CASARIRNTEAFF. CDR3 DNA sequence: TGTGCCAGCGCCCGAATCAGGAACACTGAAGCTTTCTTT.

The gene calls are TRBV12-5 and TRBJ1-3; TRBD1 aligns across 11 bases. This CDR3 has 15 amino acids. Germline loops: CDR1 LGHNT, CDR2 FRNRAP. V lost 2 bases and J lost 6; bases outside the gene matches: 3. CDR3: CASGLPGQGENTIYF. In DNA, the CDR3 is TGTGCTAGTGGTTTGCCGGGACAGGGGGAAAACACCATATATTTT.

The chain recombines TRBV18 with TRBJ2-5; tentative D call: TRBD1 (5 bases). CDR1 and CDR2 (germline): KGHSH, LQKENI. Trimming shortened V by 2 bases and J by 4 bases, and 17 bases separated the two germline ends. CDR3 length: 16 residues. The CDR3 here is CASSPIKRRGGETQYF. The CDR3 region has the DNA TGTGCCAGCTCACCAATTAAAAGAAGGGGCGGAGAGACCCAGTACTTC.

The rearrangement uses TRBV7-9 and TRBJ1-1; TRBD1 matches at 8 bases. CDR1 SEHNR and CDR2 FQNEAQ come from the germline V gene (reference sequence). The J segment lost 5 bases and the V segment lost 5 bases, leaving 13 bases of the junction unmatched. The CDR3 runs 16 residues. The CDR3 loop reads CASSPRRGQGGTEAFF. The DNA of the CDR3 is TGTGCCAGCAGCCCCAGAAGAGGACAGGGAGGGACTGAAGCTTTCTTT.

This chain links TRBV19 with TRBJ1-4; TRBD1 matches 7 bases. CDR1 is LNHDA and CDR2 is SQIVND in the germline V gene (reference sequence). V dropped 7 bases and J dropped 3; count of bases not matched to a gene: 5. CDR3 length equals 14 residues. CDR3 in DNA: TGTGCCAGTACCTCCGGGACAGCTAATGAAAAACTGTTTTTT. It specifies CASTSGTANEKLFF.

V and J are TRBV19 and TRBJ1-3; D remains ambiguous. The CDR3 sequence is 15 residues long. CDR1 is LNHDA, CDR2 SQIVND, per germline (reference sequence). V dropped 6 bases and J dropped 0 bases, with 12 bases sitting between them. CDR3 in amino acids: CASRVGDSSGNTIYF. CDR3 coding DNA: TGTGCCAGTAGGGTCGGAGACTCCTCTGGAAACACCATATATTTT.

This clone appeared once. The rearrangement links TRBV12-5 to TRBJ2-7; D gene unclear. CDR1 LGHNT and CDR2 FRNRAP come from the germline V gene. Trimming pared 0 bases from V and 2 bases from J, leaving 5 bases between. CDR3 length: 13 amino acids. CDR3: CASGLVSAYEQYF. In nucleotides, the CDR3 is TGTGCTAGTGGTTTGGTATCGGCCTACGAGCAGTACTTC.

V gene TRBV30 combines with J gene TRBJ1-5; maybe TRBD1 (5 bases). V was shortened by 3 bases and J by 0 bases, with 12 bases between the two germline ends. The CDR3 runs 15 residues. CDR1 is GTSNPN and CDR2 is SVGIG in the germline V gene (reference sequence). The CDR3 reads CAWSGPGDSNQPQHF. CDR3 nucleotides: TGTGCCTGGAGCGGGCCGGGGGATAGCAATCAGCCCCAGCATTTT. Based on the CDR3 plus reference TRBV30 and TRBJ1-5, the full variable domain is SQTIHQWPATLVQPVGSPLSLECTVEGTSNPNLYWYRQAAGRGLQLLFYSVGIGQISSEVPQNLSASRPQDRQFILSSKKLLLSDSGFYLCAWSGPGDSNQPQHFGDGTRLSIL.

The J gene is TRBJ2-1, the V gene TRBV3-1 (or the pseudogene TRBV3-2); D is unclear. Between the trimmed V and J ends, which lost 7 bases and 6 bases, there was a span of 13 bases. This CDR3 region has 13 residues. Looked up from germline, CDR1 is LGHDT and CDR2 is YNNKEL (reference sequence). The CDR3 bases are TGTGCCAGCAACTCTCTAGGAAGCAATGAGCAGTTCTTC. It yields the protein CASNSLGSNEQFF.

The chain carries TRBV7-6 and TRBJ2-3; TRBD2 aligns across 9 bases. Germline V lookup: CDR1 SGHVS, CDR2 FNYEAQ. V trimming: 6 bases; J trimming: 0 bases; junction bases outside the gene matches: 7. The CDR3 runs to 16 residues. The chain's CDR3 is CASRSLAGTSTDTQYF. The CDR3 DNA reads as TGTGCCAGCAGGTCGCTAGCGGGAACTAGCACAGATACGCAGTATTTT.

This clone was seen a few times. CDR3 nucleotides: TGCAGCGTTGATTCTGGCTGGCGGGGACTGGTGCCCGCCTACAATGAGCAGTTCTTC. Translating it yields CSVDSGWRGLVPAYNEQFF. The chain combines TRBV29-1 with TRBJ2-1; D possibly corresponds to TRBD2 (6 bases). Per the germline V gene, CDR1 is SQVTM and CDR2 is ANQGSEA. The CDR3 is made up of 19 amino acids. Trimming cost V 3 bases and J 2 bases, with 26 bases left between them.

J is TRBJ2-7 and V is TRBV6-1; 11 bases map to TRBD2. CDR1 and CDR2 (germline): MNHNS, SASEGT. Germline trimming cut 7 bases from V and 6 bases from J; bases unmatched to any gene: 5. This CDR3 is built from 13 residues. CDR3 DNA sequence: TGTGCCAGCAATTTAGCGGGAGGGCGCGAGCAGTACTTC. Its translation is CASNLAGGREQYF.

The V call is TRBV19, the J call TRBJ1-1; 9 bases match TRBD1. CDR1 is LNHDA and CDR2 is SQIVND in the germline V gene (reference sequence). J was trimmed by 1 base and V by 7 bases; bases with no gene match: 7. The CDR3 is made up of 15 amino acids. The CDR3 here is CASTSTGGENTEAFF. The DNA of the CDR3 is TGTGCCAGTACCTCGACAGGGGGAGAGAACACTGAAGCTTTCTTT. The entire variable domain, with the rest obtained from reference TRBV19 and TRBJ1-1, is as follows: DGGITQSPKYLFRKEGQNVTLSCEQNLNHDAMYWYRQDPGQGLRLIYYSQIVNDFQKGDIAEGYSVSREKKESFPLTVTSAQKNPTAFYLCASTSTGGENTEAFFGQGTRLTVV.

As to this clone: This same CDR3 is encoded by further DNA sequences in the sample. This chain connects TRBV19 to TRBJ2-7; weak D call: TRBD2 (6 bases). This CDR3 has 14 amino acids. The V gene lost 2 bases and the J gene lost 0 bases, with 8 bases spanning the gap. Germline CDR1 reads LNHDA; CDR2 reads SQIVND (reference sequence). The CDR3 loop reads CASSISGSSYEQYF. CDR3 nucleotide sequence: TGTGCCAGTAGTATATCCGGGAGCTCCTACGAGCAGTACTTC.

V usage is TRBV10-3 and J usage is TRBJ1-5, with TRBD1 matching over 7 bases. CDR3 size: 13 residues. CDR1 is ENHRY, CDR2 SYGVKD, per germline. V lost 6 bases, J lost 7 bases, and 6 bases stayed unmatched. For the CDR3, the DNA is TGTGCCATCAGGACAGGGTTGGGGCAGCCCCAGCATTTT. It yields the protein CAIRTGLGQPQHF.

In this sample, this clone turned up once. The chain is built from TRBV5-6 and TRBJ1-1, with 7 bases identical to TRBD1. V was clipped by 4 bases and J by 4 bases; unmatched bases: 10. Germline lookup yields CDR1 SGHDT and CDR2 YYEEEE. The CDR3 totals 15 residues. CDR3 sequence (DNA): TGTGCCAGCAGCCCCCCCACAGGGGACCTCACTGAAGCTTTCTTT. Translating it yields CASSPPTGDLTEAFF.

This clone showed up just a few times. The chain couples TRBV27 to TRBJ1-1, with no clear D. Germline V gene data show CDR1 as MNHEY and CDR2 as SMNVEV (reference sequence). The CDR3 is 13 residues long. V lost 8 bases and J lost 1, with 11 bases in between. CDR3 sequence (DNA): TGTGCCAGCGGGAGACGGGAGAACACTGAAGCTTTCTTT. It yields the protein CASGRRENTEAFF.

The chain couples TRBV19 to TRBJ1-2, with 12 bases matching TRBD1. Per germline, CDR1 LNHDA and CDR2 SQIVND (reference sequence). Losses at the gene ends were 4 bases for V and 5 bases for J; bases not matched to a gene: 8. The CDR3 has 16 amino acids. This CDR3 reads CASSTAGTGGWYGYTF. DNA for the CDR3: TGTGCCAGTAGTACCGCCGGGACAGGGGGCTGGTATGGCTACACCTTC.

The chain recombines TRBV18 with TRBJ2-1, with D tentatively TRBD2 (6 bases). The germline CDR1 and CDR2 sequences are KGHSH and LQKENI. CDR3 length equals 15 residues. V was cut by 0 bases and J by 9 bases, with 15 bases left in between. Here the CDR3 reads CASSPPRGAVFEQFF. The CDR3 bases are TGTGCCAGCTCACCACCGCGGGGCGCAGTTTTTGAGCAGTTCTTC.

The chain has TRBV19 and TRBJ2-5; tentatively, D is TRBD2 (6 bases). The CDR3 loop spans 13 amino acids. V was shortened by 7 bases and J by 9 bases, with 18 bases between the two germline ends. Germline loops: CDR1 LNHDA, CDR2 SQIVND (reference sequence). Here the CDR3 DNA reads TGTGCCAGTACCCCAGAACATGGGGAGGCCCAGTACTTC. Translating gives CASTPEHGEAQYF. Complete variable domain (other parts from reference TRBV19 and TRBJ2-5): DGGITQSPKYLFRKEGQNVTLSCEQNLNHDAMYWYRQDPGQGLRLIYYSQIVNDFQKGDIAEGYSVSREKKESFPLTVTSAQKNPTAFYLCASTPEHGEAQYFGPGTRLLVL.

J is TRBJ1-1 and V is TRBV5-4, with 9 bases fitting TRBD1. V was clipped by 4 bases and J by 3 bases; unmatched bases: 10. The CDR3 runs to 16 residues. Germline V lookup: CDR1 SGHNT, CDR2 YYREEE (reference sequence). The CDR3 nucleotides are TGTGCCAGCAGCACTGACAGGGGGGACCTCTACACTGAAGCTTTCTTT. Its translation: CASSTDRGDLYTEAFF.

This clone was detected only a few times. This chain links TRBV30 with TRBJ2-7; 9 nucleotides agree with TRBD1. The CDR3 has 12 residues. V gave up 5 bases and J gave up 1 base; unmatched junction bases: 0. Germline V gene lookup returns CDR1 GTSNPN and CDR2 SVGIG (reference sequence). This CDR3 is CAWDRGSYEQYF. CDR3 sequence (DNA): TGTGCCTGGGACAGGGGGTCCTACGAGCAGTACTTC.

The chain is built from TRBV12-3 or TRBV12-4 and TRBJ1-4; D is possibly TRBD1 (5 bases). V lost 6 bases to trimming and J lost 8 bases, with 7 bases between them. CDR3 length equals 11 residues. The chain's CDR3 is CASRHREKLFF. As DNA, the CDR3 is TGTGCCAGCAGGCACAGGGAAAAACTGTTTTTT.

This chain joins TRBV10-3 and TRBJ2-7; 12 bases are shared with TRBD2. The CDR3 covers 14 residues. Trimming removed 10 bases from V and 5 bases from J; junction bases left unmatched: 9. CDR1 and CDR2 (germline): ENHRY, SYGVKD. CDR3 sequence (DNA): TGTGCCACAAGACTAGCGGGAGTTGAGGACGAGCAGTACTTC. This gives the protein CATRLAGVEDEQYF.